This T cell receptor (beta chain) emerged from a study of blood T cell repertoires in COVID-19. The CDR3 spans 14 residues. CDR1 and CDR2 (germline): MGHDK, SYGVNS. Between the trimmed V and J ends, which lost 4 bases and 2 bases, there was a span of 12 bases. As originally analysed: Amplification of reference gene primers provided the estimated nucleated cell counts. Repertoires were generated with immunoSEQ multiplex PCR, while TCRdb's copy carries only in-frame clones and drops some. D and trimming were read from the DNA, whereas the V and J calls and clone size are those reported in that table. The sample yields 250,000 or so clones, 75% to 90% seen once. Participants were aged about 18 to 95 years, lived in 20 to 25 US areas, and enrolled virtually. Cohort 3 donors were reported recovered after two negative PCRs, clearance, or symptom resolution.

The V and J genes are TRBV25-1 and TRBJ2-7; D ambiguous. The receptor was derived from a man in his forties who had recovered from COVID-19. Input material: PBMCs or T cells enriched from blood (not recorded which). The CDR3 DNA follows: TGTGCCAGCAGTGCGGGTCTGATAGCCTACGAGCAGTACTTC. Translation: CASSAGLIAYEQYF.